The clone carrying this T cell receptor (beta chain) was counted between two and nine times. The participants were between about 18 and 89 years old and came from some 23 US areas. Clinical histories supplied by participants themselves formed the basis of cohort assignment. Each recovered donor of Cohort 3 presented with two negative PCRs, clearance, or symptom resolution. The CDR3 is made up of 14 amino acids. Germline lookup yields CDR1 MNHEY and CDR2 SVGAGI. Trimming stripped 5 bases from V and 1 base from J, with 11 bases between. The data belong to a study of blood T cell repertoires in COVID-19. Study-level information: In each case, the material was cDNA or gDNA derived from T cells, B-cell-depleted T cells, or PBMCs.

Only in-frame clones appear in the TCRdb table, and some are missing; sequencing was by immunoSEQ multiplex PCR. The sample contains more than 300,000 clones, 80% to 85% of which appear only once. Sequencing used PBMCs or T cells enriched from blood (not recorded which). This TCR was recovered from a woman in her forties or fifties who had recovered from COVID-19. The rearrangement links TRBV6-5 to TRBJ1-1; no firm D call. This CDR3 reads CASSTGGRNTEAFF. The CDR3 region has the DNA TGTGCCAGCAGTACCGGCGGGAGGAACACTGAAGCTTTCTTT.